These 4 T cell receptor beta chains were sequenced from one sample in a study of tumor and adjacent non-tumor tissue in lung cancer (dated by TCRdb to the late 2010s). Library preparation employed multiplex PCR. TCRdb lists the instrument as Illumina HiSeq 2500. TCRbeta libraries were constructed through three rounds of nested PCR with primers (Table S4) according to protocols modified from ARM-PCR. The public reads were quality trimmed at Q25 with fastp and then assembled into clones with MiXCR by TCRdb, keeping productive beta chains. A single entry per CDR3 protein holds the most common genes and DNA from its merged rows. For this sample the table gives around 79,000 distinct CDR3 sequences, of which 55% to 80% were detected only once. Roughly 9% of the sample comes from the top ten. RNA was extracted from bulk unsorted tissue and checked for quality with a NanoDrop ND-1000 and an Agilent 2100.

Sequencing used lung tumor tissue. These receptors were collected from a middle-aged woman with non-small cell lung cancer.

This clonotype came up many times. The genes are TRBV29-1 and TRBJ2-1; D perhaps matches TRBD1 (5 bases). The CDR3 has 16 amino acids. CDR1 SQVTM and CDR2 ANQGSEA come from the germline V gene. Trimming stripped 0 bases from V and 0 bases from J, with 12 bases between. DNA for the CDR3: TGCAGCGTTGAAGACCCCGACAGAAACTCCTACAATGAGCAGTTCTTC. It yields the protein CSVEDPDRNSYNEQFF.

V usage is TRBV7-8 and J usage is TRBJ2-7, with D perhaps TRBD1 (5 bases). The germline gives CDR1 SGHVS, CDR2 FQNEAQ. Between the trimmed V and J ends, which lost 5 bases and 10 bases, there was a span of 24 bases. This CDR3 spans 15 amino acids. CDR3 sequence reads: CASSPQSAGIHQQYF. CDR3 nucleotide sequence: TGTGCCAGCAGCCCACAGTCGGCAGGGATTCATCAACAGTACTTC.

The CDR3 sequence is CSARTNLETQYF. The CDR3 nucleotides read TGCAGTGCTAGAACAAACTTGGAGACCCAGTACTTC. This chain uses TRBV20-1 with TRBJ2-5; D remains unclear. The CDR3 is 12 amino acids. V lost 2 bases to trimming and J lost 5 bases, with 9 bases between them. Germline V gene lookup returns CDR1 DFQATT and CDR2 SNEGSKA (reference sequence).

This clonotype showed up just a few times. The junction and the germline gene differ at one end; a read error may be behind it. V usage is TRBV20-1 and J usage is TRBJ1-4, with TRBD1 matching 8 bases. Germline CDR1 and CDR2: DFQATT and SNEGSKA (reference sequence). The CDR3 extends over 11 amino acids. The CDR3 sequence: CNARPDRGLFF. DNA for the CDR3: TGTAATGCTAGACCCGACAGGGGACTGTTTTTT.